The source of this TCR beta chain is a study of T cell repertoires in cytomegalovirus infection. Across the whole study: It was recently identified HLA-C-restricted and well-studied HLA-B-restricted CMV epitopes that the study used.

This clonotype was seen a handful of times. Its target is not known. The CDR3 contains 15 residues. After removal of 3 bases from V and 9 bases from J, the junction contained 6 bases not matched to a gene. TCRdb reprocessed the reads with MiXCR, giving one entry per CDR3 protein. The sample has around 300,000 distinct CDR3 sequences, more than 20% seen once. Study-level points and caveats: The ex vivo response was dominated by HLA-C-restricted CMV-specific TCR beta clonotypes.

This chain links TRBV12-3 or TRBV12-4 with TRBJ1-6; 9 bases map to TRBD1. The input for sequencing was cultured PBMCs, taken from culture after CMV antigen stimulation. This receptor was obtained from a human donor in good health (CMV status not recorded). Some clones in this sample may be carry-over from other donors' samples. DNA of the CDR3: TGTGCCAGCAGTTTGGTTGGGACAGGGACTTCACCCCTCCACTTT. It encodes CASSLVGTGTSPLHF.